The clone carrying this T cell receptor (beta chain) came up a few times. TCRdb reprocessed the RT-PCR reads with MiXCR, giving one entry per CDR3 protein. The table records about 580,000 distinct CDR3 sequences, around 15% of them present only once. The sample comes from a study of response to subunit inactivated influenza vaccine. Germline V CDR1 and CDR2: KGHSH, LQKENI. The length of the CDR3 is 14 residues. After removal of 5 bases from V and 6 bases from J, the junction contained 5 bases not matched to a gene. The clonotype comes from a man aged 45-60 years who received an inactivated influenza vaccine. This material consisted of PBMCs from blood, taken approximately 12 days after vaccination. The chain couples TRBV18 to TRBJ2-2, with 8 bases lining up with TRBD2. CDR3 DNA: TGTGCCAGCTCAGCGGGACTAGATTCCGGGGAGCTGTTTTTT. As protein: CASSAGLDSGELFF.